This T cell receptor (beta chain) was retrieved from a study of neurological immune-mediated disorders. For the study at large: Relapsing-remitting disease was seen in 31 of the 34 multiple sclerosis patients, and secondary progressive disease was seen in 3.

TCRdb used MiXCR to reprocess the 5' RACE reads, holding one entry per CDR3 protein. The table records 40,000 or so distinct CDR3 sequences, about 2.5% of them present only once. CDR1 MNHEY and CDR2 SVGEGT come from the germline V gene. Trimming left V 5 bases short and J 0 bases short, with 11 bases between. This CDR3 is built from 15 residues. This clonotype appeared many times. Sample: PBMCs. This TCR was recovered from a man aged 45-65 years with multiple sclerosis. This chain connects TRBV6-2 or TRBV6-3 to TRBJ1-5; D remains ambiguous. This CDR3 reads CASSPNWGSNQPQHF. The CDR3 region has the DNA TGTGCCAGCAGTCCAAATTGGGGTAGCAATCAGCCCCAGCATTTT.